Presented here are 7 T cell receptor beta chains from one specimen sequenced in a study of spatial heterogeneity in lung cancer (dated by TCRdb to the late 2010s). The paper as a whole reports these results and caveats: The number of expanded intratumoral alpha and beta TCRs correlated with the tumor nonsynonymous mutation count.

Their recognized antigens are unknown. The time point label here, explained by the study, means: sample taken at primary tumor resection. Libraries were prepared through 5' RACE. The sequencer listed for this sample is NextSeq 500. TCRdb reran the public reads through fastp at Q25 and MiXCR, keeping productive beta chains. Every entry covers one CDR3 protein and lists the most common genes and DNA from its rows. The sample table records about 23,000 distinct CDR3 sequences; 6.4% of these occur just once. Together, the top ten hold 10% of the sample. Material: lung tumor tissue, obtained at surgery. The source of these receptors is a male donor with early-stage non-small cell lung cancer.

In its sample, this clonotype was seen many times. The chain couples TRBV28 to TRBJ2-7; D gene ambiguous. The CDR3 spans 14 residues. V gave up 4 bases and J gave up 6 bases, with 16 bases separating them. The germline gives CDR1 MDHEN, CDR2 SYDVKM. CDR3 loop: CASSSTDQSTEQYF. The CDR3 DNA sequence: TGTGCCAGCAGTTCCACGGACCAAAGCACCGAGCAGTACTTC.

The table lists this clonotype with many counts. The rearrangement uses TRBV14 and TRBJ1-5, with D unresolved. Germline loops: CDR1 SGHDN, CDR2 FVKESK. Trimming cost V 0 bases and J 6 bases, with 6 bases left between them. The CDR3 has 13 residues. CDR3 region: CASSQELGQPQHF. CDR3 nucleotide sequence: TGTGCCAGCAGCCAAGAGTTAGGTCAGCCCCAGCATTTT.

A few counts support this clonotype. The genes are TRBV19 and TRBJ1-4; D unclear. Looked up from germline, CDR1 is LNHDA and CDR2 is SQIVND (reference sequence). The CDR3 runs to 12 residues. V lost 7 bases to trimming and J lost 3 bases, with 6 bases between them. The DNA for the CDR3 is TGTGCCAGTACCAGAGCTAATGAAAAACTGTTTTTT. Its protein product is CASTRANEKLFF.

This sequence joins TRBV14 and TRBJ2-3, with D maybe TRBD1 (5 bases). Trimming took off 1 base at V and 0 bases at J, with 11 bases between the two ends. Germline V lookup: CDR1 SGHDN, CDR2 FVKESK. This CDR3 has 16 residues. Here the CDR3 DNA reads TGTGCCAGCAGCCAAGTGCTGGGGCTTAGCACAGATACGCAGTATTTT. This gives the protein CASSQVLGLSTDTQYF.

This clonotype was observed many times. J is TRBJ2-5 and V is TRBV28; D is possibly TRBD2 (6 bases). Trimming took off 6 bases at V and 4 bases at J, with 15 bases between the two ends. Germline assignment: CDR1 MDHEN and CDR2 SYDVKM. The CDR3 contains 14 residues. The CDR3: CASRRDRRGETQYF. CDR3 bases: TGTGCCAGCAGACGGGACCGGCGGGGAGAGACCCAGTACTTC.

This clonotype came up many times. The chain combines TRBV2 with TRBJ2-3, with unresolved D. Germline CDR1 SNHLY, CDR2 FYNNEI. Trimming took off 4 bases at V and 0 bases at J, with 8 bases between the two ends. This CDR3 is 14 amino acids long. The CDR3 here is CASSALRSTDTQYF. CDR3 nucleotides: TGTGCCAGCAGTGCCCTCAGGAGCACAGATACGCAGTATTTT.

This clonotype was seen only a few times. CDR3 sequence: CASSFDWYNEQFF. Here the CDR3 DNA reads TGTGCCAGCAGTTTCGACTGGTACAATGAGCAGTTCTTC. The chain couples TRBV28 to TRBJ2-1, with no clear D. Trimming took off 3 bases at V and 4 bases at J, with 7 bases between the two ends. The CDR3 is 13 amino acids. Germline V gives CDR1 MDHEN, CDR2 SYDVKM.